The rows below give T cell receptor beta chains drawn from one sample of a study of CD8+CD57+ T cells in acquired aplastic anemia. One entry per CDR3 protein, called by TCRdb with MiXCR from the reads. The data hold 150,000 or so distinct CDR3 sequences, with over 50% observed a single time. Source material: sorted CD4+, CD8+, or CD8+CD57+ T cells (not recorded which) from PBMCs. Every receptor here comes from a human donor with aplastic anemia. Each CDR3 is given with its conserved first and last residue.

CASSLLTSGGALPYEQYF TRBJ2-7 TRBV13
CASSNPPSDSPLHF TRBJ1-6 TRBV19
CASSLTGGGNQPQHF TRBJ1-5 TRBV19
CAISEFSGSAQETQYF TRBJ2-5 TRBV10-3
CATSDTGRGSTDTQYF TRBJ2-3 TRBV24-1
CASKAGEGQPQHF TRBJ1-5 TRBV2
CSASDRRTEAFF TRBJ1-1 TRBV20-1
CASSDPGQSHEQYF TRBJ2-7 TRBV9
CASSGTSGGYNEQFF TRBJ2-1 TRBV7-3
CSARDLLAASTDTQYF TRBJ2-3 TRBV20-1
CSQESGTKLSF TRBJ1-1 TRBV20-1
CASSQGGQGREQYF TRBJ2-7 TRBV4-1
CASSLPERRFSPLHF TRBJ1-6 TRBV7-2
CASSTENYNSPLHF TRBJ1-6 TRBV19
CASSTEEQFF TRBJ2-1 TRBV9
CSAEGKGRETQYF TRBJ2-5 TRBV29-1
CASSAGDFSYEQYF TRBJ2-7 TRBV9
CASTPHSGGVLYNEQSF TRBJ2-1 TRBV6-2/TRBV6-3
CSAREGMGVTEAFF TRBJ1-1 TRBV20-1
CASSIRTGGNNQPQHF TRBJ1-5 TRBV19
CATSREGGFYEQYF TRBJ2-7 TRBV15
CASSKTGTDNYGYTF TRBJ1-2 TRBV11-2
CASSLVGGQNTEAFF TRBJ1-1 TRBV5-6
CASSRVGYEQYF TRBJ2-7 TRBV4-1
CSASGGFAGGKHNEQFF TRBJ2-1 TRBV20-1
CSVEDLGGPSYEQYF TRBJ2-7 TRBV29-1
CSARDLGQGPYEQYF TRBJ2-7 TRBV20-1
CSASGRRPGYEQYF TRBJ2-7 TRBV20-1
CASSHEGLAGVDSYEQYF TRBJ2-7 TRBV4-1
CASSSGTPNEQYF TRBJ2-7 TRBV2
CASSSPEGASGGVHYNEQFF TRBJ2-1 TRBV7-9
CATSRGQVGTEAFF TRBJ1-1 TRBV15
CASSPRGTGFSTDTQYF TRBJ2-3 TRBV7-3
CSVATGFYEQYF TRBJ2-7 TRBV29-1
CAIGVEQYF TRBJ2-7 TRBV10-3
CASSEDGNHYGYTF TRBJ1-2 TRBV6-4
CSAAQGYEQYF TRBJ2-7 TRBV20-1
CSGAKPGIDEQYF TRBJ2-7 TRBV20-1
CASSLHIF TRBJ2-5 TRBV7-8
CASSSAGGAKTQYF TRBJ2-5 TRBV12-3/TRBV12-4
CASSDSGGGAADTQYF TRBJ2-3 TRBV6-4
CSARWGAGEKLFF TRBJ1-4 TRBV29-1
CASSSRPGGTDTQYF TRBJ2-3 TRBV13
CATSFGNQPQHF TRBJ1-5 TRBV15
CASSSSGTTSGGYEQYF TRBJ2-7 TRBV3-1
CASSPGWGAGDTQYF TRBJ2-3 TRBV3-1
CASSEWELTDSPLHF TRBJ1-6 TRBV6-1
CASTGGALGEQYF TRBJ2-7 TRBV6-2/TRBV6-3
CATREGSDTGELFF TRBJ2-2 TRBV24-1
CASSTGTSAYEQYF TRBJ2-7 TRBV5-1
CATSDASGNTIYF TRBJ1-3 TRBV24-1
CASGLSGDRGWGQPQHF TRBJ1-5 TRBV12-5
CASSAGQSNQPQHF TRBJ1-5 TRBV19
CASSSPPGQEVYEQFF TRBJ2-1 TRBV7-9
CASSLGGSRTWVDTQYF TRBJ2-3 TRBV5-6
CASSSGTAQPQHF TRBJ1-5 TRBV7-2
CASSQAWTGVGYDYEQYF TRBJ2-7 TRBV14
CASSQEASLYGYTF TRBJ1-2 TRBV4-3
CANTQGLAGSYNEQFF TRBJ2-1 TRBV9